This entry lists 8 T cell receptor beta chains sequenced from one sample in a study of blood T cell repertoires in COVID-19. The repertoire was sequenced with immunoSEQ multiplex PCR; TCRdb's copy has only in-frame clones and lacks some. The sample contains about 310,000 clones, 90% of which appear only once. The specimen was PBMCs or T cells enriched from blood (not recorded which). The receptor source for this set is a woman under 30 with acute COVID-19.

The J gene is TRBJ1-5, the V gene TRBV28; TRBD1 is a possible D gene (5 bases). V was shortened by 11 bases and J by 1 base, with 21 bases between the two germline ends. This CDR3 has 16 amino acids. CDR1 and CDR2 (germline): MDHEN, SYDVKM. The CDR3 is CASTRFRVRSNQPQHF. As DNA, the CDR3 is TGTGCCTCCACCCGGTTCAGGGTAAGAAGCAATCAGCCCCAGCATTTT.

This clone has a single count. J is TRBJ1-2 and V is TRBV6-1; D perhaps matches TRBD1 (5 bases). The germline V gene encodes CDR1 MNHNS and CDR2 SASEGT. V was pared by 0 bases and J by 0 bases, with 11 bases between. This CDR3 is built from 16 residues. The CDR3 sequence is CASSEAQEGTNYGYTF. DNA of the CDR3: TGTGCCAGCAGTGAAGCGCAGGAGGGGACTAACTATGGCTACACCTTC.

The chain uses TRBV12-3 or TRBV12-4 and TRBJ1-1; 7 positions match TRBD1. V shed 7 bases and J 10 bases; nucleotides not matched to a gene: 9. This CDR3 region has 12 residues. CDR3 in amino acids: CASTLGQRVAFF. Here the CDR3 DNA reads TGTGCCAGCACCCTGGGACAGCGCGTAGCTTTCTTT.

This clone showed up just once. The chain joins TRBV19 to TRBJ1-1; D might be TRBD1 (6 bases). Trimming cost V 5 bases and J 0 bases, with 16 bases left between them. The CDR3 runs 16 residues. Looked up from germline, CDR1 is LNHDA and CDR2 is SQIVND (reference sequence). CDR3 residues: CASSSKGTKMNTEAFF. CDR3 nucleotides: TGTGCCAGTAGTTCGAAAGGGACAAAAATGAACACTGAAGCTTTCTTT.

The chain links TRBV7-2 to TRBJ2-6; TRBD1 might be the D (6 bases). With 5 bases removed from V and 4 bases from J, the gap between germline ends came to 9 bases. This CDR3 is 14 amino acids long. CDR1 and CDR2 from the germline V gene are SGHTA and FQGNSA. In nucleotides, the CDR3 is TGTGCCAGCAGCCAGGGGACCGGGGCCAACGTCCTGACTTTC. Translation gives CASSQGTGANVLTF.

J is TRBJ1-2 and V is TRBV7-2; perhaps TRBD1 as D (5 bases). The CDR3 is 15 amino acids. V gave up 2 bases and J gave up 3 bases, with 13 bases separating them. Germline loops: CDR1 SGHTA, CDR2 FQGNSA. The DNA for the CDR3 is TGTGCCAGCAGCTTAAGGGGAGGGACTGACTATGGCTACACCTTC. It encodes CASSLRGGTDYGYTF.

J is TRBJ1-2 and V is TRBV28, with D possibly matching TRBD1 (6 bases). Per the germline V gene, CDR1 is MDHEN and CDR2 is SYDVKM. V was pared by 6 bases and J by 6 bases, with 14 bases between. The CDR3 spans 13 residues. Here the CDR3 reads CASSPRGLHGYTF. The CDR3 DNA reads TGTGCCAGCAGCCCCAGGGGCCTCCATGGCTACACCTTC.

V is TRBV11-3 and J is TRBJ1-1; 9 nucleotides align to TRBD1. V lost 4 bases and J lost 6; bases outside the gene matches: 3. The CDR3 totals 13 residues. Germline V gene lookup returns CDR1 SGHNT and CDR2 YENEEA. The CDR3: CASSSGTGPEAFF. The CDR3 DNA follows: TGTGCCAGCAGCTCCGGGACAGGGCCTGAAGCTTTCTTT.